Following are 20 T cell receptor beta chains from one sample sequenced in a study of cytomegalovirus exposure and HLA in healthy donors. In the PCR, 60 Vbeta and 13 Jbeta primers were used. The table came from immunoSEQ multiplex PCR; TCRdb's copy has only in-frame clones and leaves some out. The repertoire holds 120,000 or so clones, with about 10% as singletons. The sequenced material came from PBMCs. The receptors shown here come from a woman aged 18 to 35 in good health and CMV-seropositive.

V usage is TRBV15 and J usage is TRBJ2-3; no reliable D call. V shed 4 bases and J shed 10 bases, with 15 bases lying between them. Per the germline V gene, CDR1 is LNHNV and CDR2 is YYDKDF (reference sequence). There are 13 residues in the CDR3. The CDR3 region has the DNA TGTGCCACCAGCATCGAGACATTTGGTGCGCAGTATTTT. Amino acid sequence: CATSIETFGAQYF.

The chain employs TRBV2 and TRBJ2-7, with 7 bases aligning to TRBD1. V lost 0 bases and J lost 12; bases outside the gene matches: 8. The germline V gene has CDR1 SNHLY and CDR2 FYNNEI. The length of the CDR3 is 13 residues. The chain's CDR3 is CASSEAVRGTVYF. CDR3 nucleotide sequence: TGTGCCAGCAGTGAAGCGGTAAGAGGGACAGTGTACTTC.

There are a few counts of this clone. J is TRBJ1-2 and V is TRBV6-1, with 7 bases lining up with TRBD1. With V trimmed by 1 base and J by 4 bases, 12 bases remained unmatched. Germline assignment: CDR1 MNHNS and CDR2 SASEGT. The CDR3 runs to 17 residues. The CDR3 DNA sequence: TGTGCCAGCAGTGAAGTAGCAGGGGGATCTTGGATCTATGGCTACACCTTC. Protein: CASSEVAGGSWIYGYTF.

This rearrangement joins TRBV7-8 to TRBJ2-7, with a weak D call TRBD2 (6 bases). Germline V CDR1 and CDR2: SGHVS, FQNEAQ. This CDR3 contains 16 residues. Between the trimmed V and J ends, which lost 4 bases and 4 bases, there was a span of 20 bases. CDR3 sequence reads: CASSSGTFFLPYEQYF. Here the CDR3 DNA reads TGTGCCAGCAGCTCTGGGACTTTTTTCCTACCGTACGAGCAGTACTTC. The whole variable domain, remainder taken from reference TRBV7-8 and TRBJ2-7, is GAGVSQSPRYKVAKRGQDVALRCDPISGHVSLFWYQQALGQGPEFLTYFQNEAQLDKSGLPSDRFFAERPEGSVSTLKIQRTQQEDSAVYLCASSSGTFFLPYEQYFGPGTRLTVT.

This clone has a handful of counts. V gene TRBV5-1 combines with J gene TRBJ1-2, with a weak D call TRBD1 (6 bases). The CDR3 is 13 amino acids. Germline CDR1 reads SGHRS; CDR2 reads YFSETQ. The V end lost 6 bases, the J end lost 4 bases, and 13 bases lay between the germline ends. The CDR3 spells CASKYRDGYGYTF. For the CDR3, the DNA is TGCGCCAGCAAATACAGGGATGGCTATGGCTACACCTTC.

This chain uses TRBV6-1 with TRBJ2-2; TRBD1 aligns across 8 bases. The J segment lost 4 bases and the V segment lost 10 bases, leaving 8 bases of the junction unmatched. The germline CDR1 and CDR2 sequences are MNHNS and SASEGT. This CDR3 has 14 residues. This CDR3 reads CATAPTGVTGELFF. The CDR3 bases are TGTGCCACCGCTCCGACAGGGGTCACCGGGGAGCTGTTTTTT.

The chain combines TRBV29-1 with TRBJ2-7, with 10 nucleotides matching TRBD1. V dropped 6 bases and J dropped 5; count of bases not matched to a gene: 4. Germline assignment: CDR1 SQVTM and CDR2 ANQGSEA. This CDR3 contains 12 residues. The CDR3 DNA follows: TGCAGCGTGGGACAGGGGAGCGACGAGCAGTACGTC. It yields the protein CSVGQGSDEQYV.

The chain combines TRBV7-8 with TRBJ2-7; 9 positions match TRBD1. Germline CDR1 is SGHVS and CDR2 is FQNEAQ. Germline trimming cut 5 bases from V and 5 bases from J; bases unmatched to any gene: 4. The CDR3 extends over 13 amino acids. CDR3 bases: TGTGCCAGCAGCCGGACAGGGGCCCACGAGCAGTACTTC. Translating gives CASSRTGAHEQYF.

The chain has TRBV2 and TRBJ1-3; D is ambiguous. V was pared by 4 bases and J by 0 bases, with 10 bases between. This CDR3 contains 15 residues. Germline V CDR1 and CDR2: SNHLY, FYNNEI. This CDR3 reads CASSGTASSGNTIYF. The DNA of the CDR3 is TGTGCCAGCAGTGGAACAGCCAGCTCTGGAAACACCATATATTTT.

This clone rates as medium-sized. The chain carries TRBV7-3 and TRBJ2-1; 9 bases fit TRBD1. The CDR3 extends over 15 amino acids. The V and J ends lost 5 bases and 7 bases, in that order; junction bases with no gene match: 9. Germline-derived CDR1 and CDR2 are SGHTA and FQGTGA. The CDR3 protein is CASSAADRGGNEQFF. The CDR3 DNA reads as TGTGCCAGCAGCGCCGCGGACAGGGGAGGGAATGAGCAGTTCTTC.

The table lists this clone with a few counts. The chain links TRBV5-1 to TRBJ2-2; 8 nucleotides align to TRBD1. With 4 bases clipped from V and 5 bases from J, the junction kept 1 base outside the gene matches. CDR1 SGHRS and CDR2 YFSETQ come from the germline V gene. This CDR3 has 13 residues. This chain's CDR3 is CASSRQGTGELFF. The CDR3 bases are TGCGCCAGCAGCCGACAGGGGACCGGGGAGCTGTTTTTT.

This clone was detected only a few times. V usage is TRBV7-3 and J usage is TRBJ2-2; 9 nucleotides align to TRBD1. V gave up 7 bases and J gave up 7 bases; unmatched junction bases: 13. The CDR3 spans 16 residues. The germline V gene encodes CDR1 SGHTA and CDR2 FQGTGA. CDR3 region: CASTLGEQGAVGELFF. CDR3 DNA: TGTGCCAGCACCCTTGGGGAACAGGGGGCTGTCGGGGAGCTGTTTTTT.

The chain combines TRBV30 with TRBJ2-7; no clear D gene. The V gene lost 4 bases and the J gene lost 0 bases, with 7 bases spanning the gap. CDR3 size: 12 residues. CDR1 and CDR2 from the germline V gene are GTSNPN and SVGIG (reference sequence). The DNA of the CDR3 is TGTGCCTGGAAGGAGAACTCCTACGAGCAGTACTTC. It yields the protein CAWKENSYEQYF.

The rearrangement uses TRBV10-3 and TRBJ1-5; no firm D call. From germline, CDR1 is ENHRY and CDR2 SYGVKD. Trimming pared 3 bases from V and 5 bases from J, leaving 14 bases between. There are 15 residues in the CDR3. CDR3 nucleotides: TGTGCCATCAGTGACCCGGGTCTCTTAGATCAGCCCCAGCATTTT. It translates to CAISDPGLLDQPQHF.

V gene TRBV28 combines with J gene TRBJ1-1, with 10 positions matching TRBD1. Germline CDR1 is MDHEN and CDR2 is SYDVKM. The CDR3 loop spans 13 amino acids. V dropped 11 bases and J dropped 1; count of bases not matched to a gene: 4. For the CDR3, the DNA is TGTGCCGGCCGGACAGGGGGGAACACTGAAGCTTTCTTT. It is translated as CAGRTGGNTEAFF.

The chain couples TRBV10-3 to TRBJ1-1; 9 nucleotides align to TRBD1. The CDR3 is 14 residues long. Germline V CDR1 and CDR2: ENHRY, SYGVKD. The trim removed 6 bases at V and 2 bases at J, leaving 4 bases unmatched. The CDR3 DNA reads TGTGCCATCAGGGGGACAGGGCGTAACACTGAAGCTTTCTTT. As protein: CAIRGTGRNTEAFF.

This clone was seen a handful of times. The chain couples TRBV7-9 to TRBJ1-4; 10 bases align to TRBD1. CDR1 SEHNR and CDR2 FQNEAQ come from the germline V gene (reference sequence). The CDR3 sequence is 17 residues long. V lost 5 bases and J lost 3; bases outside the gene matches: 9. CDR3 protein: CASSPGQGKSANEKLFF. CDR3 sequence (DNA): TGTGCCAGCAGCCCGGGACAGGGGAAGAGTGCTAATGAAAAACTGTTTTTT.

This clone occurred a few times. V gene TRBV25-1 combines with J gene TRBJ2-5; D perhaps matches TRBD2 (6 bases). The CDR3 is 14 residues long. V was cut by 4 bases and J by 2 bases, with 11 bases left in between. Germline CDR1 MGHDK, CDR2 SYGVNS. CDR3 DNA sequence: TGTGCCAGCAGTGGGGGAGGTTCACAAGAGACCCAGTACTTC. Residues: CASSGGGSQETQYF. The full variable domain, rest sourced from reference TRBV25-1 and TRBJ2-5, is EADIYQTPRYLVIGTGKKITLECSQTMGHDKMYWYQQDPGMELHLIHYSYGVNSTEKGDLSSESTVSRIRTEHFPLTLESARPSHTSQYLCASSGGGSQETQYFGPGTRLLVL.

This clone was seen only a few times. The chain has TRBV27 and TRBJ2-1, with D maybe TRBD1 (6 bases). Per the germline V gene, CDR1 is MNHEY and CDR2 is SMNVEV (reference sequence). Trimming cost V 6 bases and J 4 bases, with 7 bases left between them. The length of the CDR3 is 12 residues. The CDR3 DNA reads TGTGCCAGCAGGAGGGGGTACAATGAGCAGTTCTTC. It is translated as CASRRGYNEQFF.

A single count supports this clone. The chain's CDR3 is CASSSPRGVETQYF. In DNA, the CDR3 is TGTGCCAGCAGTTCTCCCAGGGGGGTAGAGACCCAGTACTTC. The V call is TRBV25-1, the J call TRBJ2-5, with TRBD1 as a possible D gene (7 bases). Germline V gene sequence: CDR1 MGHDK, CDR2 SYGVNS. This CDR3 is 14 amino acids long. Deletions cut 5 bases from V and 4 bases from J, with 14 bases between.